Sequencing of this T cell receptor beta chain was carried out in a study of T-cell reconstitution after alpha-beta-depleted transplantation in children. Broader study findings: Hyperexpanded clones declined; after one year, newly produced T cells mostly supplied diversity. Several hundred expanded graft clones reportedly supplied alpha-beta T cells about two months after transplant. There were some patients whose high TCRbeta diversity at day 60 came from surviving recipient T cells and thymic progenitors.

Germline assignment: CDR1 SGHTA and CDR2 FQGNSA. Trimming at V came to 4 bases and at J to 1 base, leaving 4 bases not matched to a gene. This CDR3 region has 16 residues. This clonotype was picked up a small number of times. The antigen remains undetermined. Construction of the TCRbeta library involved unique molecular identifiers. TCRdb itself ran the PCR reads through MiXCR, one entry per CDR3 protein. There are a few hundred thousand distinct CDR3 sequences in the sample; about 7.3% occur only once, and approximately 8.6% lies in the top ten. The chain carries TRBV7-2 and TRBJ2-2; TRBD2 matches at 9 bases. Sequences were derived from peripheral blood, sampled 360 days after TCRalphabeta/CD19-depleted stem cell transplant. This clonotype originated in a female patient aged 2-15 years who had a stem cell transplant for Fanconi anemia, so the T cells may come from the graft donor. The CDR3 DNA reads TGTGCCAGCAGCTATACTAGCGGGCAGAACACCGGGGAGCTGTTTTTT. Protein product: CASSYTSGQNTGELFF.